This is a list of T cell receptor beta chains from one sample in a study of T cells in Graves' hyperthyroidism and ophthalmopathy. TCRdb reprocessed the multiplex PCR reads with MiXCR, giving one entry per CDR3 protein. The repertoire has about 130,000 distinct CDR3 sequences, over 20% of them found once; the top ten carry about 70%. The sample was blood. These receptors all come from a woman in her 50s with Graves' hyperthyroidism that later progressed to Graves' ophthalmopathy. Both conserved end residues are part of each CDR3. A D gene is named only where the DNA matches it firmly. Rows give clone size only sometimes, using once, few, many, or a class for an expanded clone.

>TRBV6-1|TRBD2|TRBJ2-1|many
CASGGSSSGRADNEQFF
TGTGCCAGCGGGGGTAGCTCAAGCGGGAGGGCCGACAATGAGCAGTTCTTC
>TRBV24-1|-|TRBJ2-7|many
CATSDLTGLEQYF
TGTGCCACCAGTGATTTAACAGGGTTGGAGCAGTACTTC
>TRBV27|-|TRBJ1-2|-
CASRRKGPFDGYTF
TGTGCCAGCAGGCGGAAGGGGCCGTTTGATGGCTACACCTTC
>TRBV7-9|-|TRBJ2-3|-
CASSRGSGGGSGTDTQYF
TGTGCCAGCAGCCGGGGATCGGGGGGCGGATCGGGCACAGATACGCAGTATTTT
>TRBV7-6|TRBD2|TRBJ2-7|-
CASSFKAGTSGAEQYF
TGTGCCAGCAGCTTCAAAGCCGGGACTAGCGGGGCCGAGCAGTACTTC
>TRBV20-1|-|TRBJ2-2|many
CSARRGTANTGELFF
TGCAGTGCTAGACGGGGGACCGCGAACACCGGGGAGCTGTTTTTT
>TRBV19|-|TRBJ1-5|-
CASILGRVSNQPQHF
TGTGCCAGTATCCTAGGGAGGGTTAGCAATCAGCCCCAGCATTTT
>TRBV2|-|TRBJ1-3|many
CASSEALRLSSGNTIYF
TGTGCCAGCAGTGAAGCGCTTAGGCTGAGCTCTGGAAACACCATATATTTT
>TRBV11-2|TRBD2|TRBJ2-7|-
CASSPSGTSVAYEQYF
TGTGCCAGCAGCCCCTCCGGGACTAGCGTAGCCTACGAGCAGTACTTC
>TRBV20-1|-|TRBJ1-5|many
CSAGVLGQPQHF
TGCAGTGCTGGAGTATTAGGTCAGCCCCAGCATTTT
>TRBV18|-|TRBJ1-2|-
CASSPGDNYGYTF
TGTGCCAGCTCACCAGGGGACAACTATGGCTACACCTTC
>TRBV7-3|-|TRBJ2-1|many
CASSLGRNEQFF
TGTGCCAGCAGCCTCGGGCGGAATGAGCAGTTCTTC
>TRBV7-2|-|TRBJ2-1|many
CASSLATTTSAGTVF
TGTGCCAGCAGCTTAGCAACCACGACTTCAGCCGGGACCGTCTTC
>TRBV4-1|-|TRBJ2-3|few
CASSQGSGPSTDTQYF
TGCGCCAGCAGCCAAGGAAGCGGGCCCAGCACAGATACGCAGTATTTT
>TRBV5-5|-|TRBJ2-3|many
CASSFTSDTPDTQYF
TGTGCCAGCAGCTTTACCTCGGACACCCCAGATACGCAGTATTTT
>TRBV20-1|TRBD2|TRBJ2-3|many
CSASGLAGATDTQYF
TGCAGTGCTAGCGGACTAGCGGGAGCCACAGATACGCAGTATTTT
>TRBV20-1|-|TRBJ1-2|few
CSARDHRARGGYTF
TGCAGTGCTAGAGATCATAGGGCCAGGGGAGGCTACACCTTC
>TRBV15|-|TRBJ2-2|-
CATSGEGGELFF
TGTGCCACCAGCGGAGAAGGCGGGGAGCTGTTTTTT
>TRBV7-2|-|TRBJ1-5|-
CASSLGGGNQPQHF
TGTGCCAGCAGCTTAGGGGGGGGGAATCAGCCCCAGCATTTT
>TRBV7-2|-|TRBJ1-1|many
CASSLAVGTNTEAFF
TGTGCCAGCAGCTTAGCGGTAGGGACGAACACTGAAGCTTTCTTT
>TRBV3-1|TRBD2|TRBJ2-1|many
CASSRGLAVGQGKQFF
TGTGCCAGCAGCCGAGGACTAGCGGTTGGTCAGGGGAAGCAGTTCTTC
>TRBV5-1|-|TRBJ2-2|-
CASSLGGAGELFF
TGCGCCAGCAGCCTTGGGGGCGCCGGGGAGCTGTTTTTT
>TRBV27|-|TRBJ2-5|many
CASSLSIGALETQYF
TGTGCCAGCAGTTTATCGATCGGGGCGTTAGAGACCCAGTACTTC